This entry lists 27 T cell receptor beta chains sequenced from one sample in a study of beta chain features in type 1 diabetes. Expressed TCRB transcripts got sequenced, as all isolated RNA was reverse transcribed. Sequencing was performed with immunoSEQ multiplex PCR; in TCRdb, only in-frame clones are kept and a portion is missing. The data hold hundreds of thousands of clones, with about 14% observed a single time. Sequenced sample: naive CD4+ T cells from blood. The source is a man younger than 35 in good health.

The chain joins TRBV4-3 to TRBJ1-1; 8 bases fit TRBD1. Looked up from germline, CDR1 is LGHNA and CDR2 is YSLEER. This CDR3 region has 16 residues. J was trimmed by 4 bases and V by 0 bases; bases with no gene match: 7. The CDR3 region is CASSQDRRQGPTEAFF. The DNA of the CDR3 is TGCGCCAGCAGCCAAGATCGGCGACAGGGGCCCACTGAAGCTTTCTTT.

The J gene is TRBJ1-2, the V gene TRBV7-8, with a possible D match to TRBD1 (6 bases). Germline CDR1 is SGHVS and CDR2 is FQNEAQ. With 1 base removed from V and 4 bases from J, the gap between germline ends came to 16 bases. The CDR3 runs to 16 residues. DNA of the CDR3: TGTGCCAGCAGCTTAGAGGTCTCCCTCAGGGGCTATGGCTACACCTTC. Protein product: CASSLEVSLRGYGYTF.

This clone turned up a few times. This chain links TRBV5-4 with TRBJ2-3; the D gene is possibly TRBD1 (6 bases). The CDR3 extends over 13 amino acids. Germline V gene lookup returns CDR1 SGHNT and CDR2 YYREEE (reference sequence). V was clipped by 4 bases and J by 6 bases, with 12 bases between them. CDR3 DNA sequence: TGTGCCAGCAGCCTCAACAGGGAGGATACGCAGTATTTT. This encodes CASSLNREDTQYF.

This clone has a handful of counts. This chain uses TRBV5-6 with TRBJ1-3, with D maybe TRBD1 (5 bases). V lost 3 bases, J lost 1 base, and 17 bases lay in between. Germline-derived CDR1 and CDR2 are SGHDT and YYEEEE. CDR3 length: 17 residues. CDR3 sequence: CASSSVGQRQSGNTIYF. The CDR3 bases are TGTGCCAGCAGCTCAGTGGGGCAACGACAGTCTGGAAACACCATATATTTT.

As regards this clone: The sample holds other DNA sequences that translate to the same CDR3. The rearrangement joins TRBV29-1 to TRBJ2-7, with D possibly being TRBD1 (5 bases). Germline CDR1 reads SQVTM; CDR2 reads ANQGSEA. The CDR3 spans 13 residues. V was shortened by 3 bases and J by 2 bases, with 11 bases between the two germline ends. For the CDR3, the DNA is TGCAGCGTTGACCGTCAGGGTACCTACGAGCAGTACTTC. Translation: CSVDRQGTYEQYF.

This clone was seen more than once but under ten times. The rearrangement links TRBV27 to TRBJ1-5, with D perhaps matching TRBD1 (5 bases). Germline V CDR1 and CDR2: MNHEY, SMNVEV (reference sequence). The CDR3 totals 17 residues. Trimming took off 3 bases at V and 0 bases at J, with 15 bases between the two ends. CDR3 protein: CASSFGAVGYSNQPQHF. CDR3 bases: TGTGCCAGCAGTTTTGGGGCGGTGGGTTATAGCAATCAGCCCCAGCATTTT.

This clone appeared a few times. Within the sample, other DNA sequences also encode this same CDR3. This chain joins TRBV18 and TRBJ1-2; possibly TRBD1 for D (5 bases). V lost 6 bases, J lost 0 bases, and 8 bases lay in between. The CDR3 loop spans 13 amino acids. Germline-derived CDR1 and CDR2 are KGHSH and LQKENI. CDR3 sequence: CASSPDTNYGYTF. CDR3 nucleotides: TGTGCCAGCTCCCCGGACACTAACTATGGCTACACCTTC.

This clone has only a few counts. The chain is built from TRBV4-2 and TRBJ2-1, with D perhaps matching TRBD1 or TRBD2 (5 bases each). CDR1 and CDR2 from the germline V gene are LGHNA and YNFKEQ. The V and J ends lost 0 bases and 10 bases respectively, with 19 bases between them. The CDR3 length is 16 residues. CDR3 DNA: TGTGCCAGCAGCCAAGATTGGGACCAATCGAGGGTGGAGCAGTTCTTC. Translated, it gives CASSQDWDQSRVEQFF.

The chain joins TRBV9 to TRBJ2-3; perhaps D is TRBD1 or TRBD2 (5 bases each). With 4 bases removed from V and 0 bases from J, the gap between germline ends came to 9 bases. Germline V gene lookup returns CDR1 SGDLS and CDR2 YYNGEE. CDR3 length: 14 amino acids. CDR3 loop: CASSPGTSTDTQYF. DNA for the CDR3: TGTGCCAGCAGCCCTGGGACGAGCACAGATACGCAGTATTTT.

This clone was counted only a few times. The rearrangement joins TRBV29-1 to TRBJ2-5; no reliable D call. This CDR3 region has 11 residues. Germline CDR1 reads SQVTM; CDR2 reads ANQGSEA. V was trimmed by 4 bases and J by 5 bases, leaving 8 bases between them. For the CDR3, the DNA is TGCAGCGTTGCGATCGGCGAGACCCAGTACTTC. Protein product: CSVAIGETQYF.

The chain joins TRBV6-5 to TRBJ2-7; D ambiguous. V lost 0 bases to trimming and J lost 2 bases, with 14 bases between them. The CDR3 covers 16 residues. Looked up from germline, CDR1 is MNHEY and CDR2 is SVGAGI. The CDR3, as DNA: TGTGCCAGCAGTTACTCGGATCGACCTTCGACCTACGAGCAGTACTTC. Its protein product is CASSYSDRPSTYEQYF.

This clone was seen a handful of times. The chain has TRBV27 and TRBJ2-3, with 8 bases fitting TRBD1. The CDR3 totals 15 residues. Germline V gives CDR1 MNHEY, CDR2 SMNVEV (reference sequence). The junction had 8 bases not matched to a gene; V was cut back by 5 bases and J by 4 bases. In DNA form, the CDR3 reads TGTGCCAGCAGTCCCCGGACAGGGTGGTCAGATACGCAGTATTTT. Its translation is CASSPRTGWSDTQYF.

V gene TRBV4-3 combines with J gene TRBJ1-2, with TRBD1 matching over 10 bases. There are 13 residues in the CDR3. Trimming cost V 6 bases and J 7 bases; bases outside gene matches: 5. From germline, CDR1 is LGHNA and CDR2 YSLEER. The CDR3 spells CASSRQGAGGYTF. CDR3 DNA sequence: TGCGCCAGCAGTCGACAGGGGGCGGGTGGCTACACCTTC.

This clone was detected only a few times. The J gene is TRBJ2-7, the V gene TRBV6-5; weak D call: TRBD1 (5 bases). Germline V gene sequence: CDR1 MNHEY, CDR2 SVGAGI. The length of the CDR3 is 12 residues. Trimming removed 11 bases from V and 3 bases from J, with 14 bases in between. As DNA, the CDR3 is TGTGCCGTCAGGGTGGCCGGCTACGAGCAGTACTTC. The encoded protein is CAVRVAGYEQYF.

The chain carries TRBV27 and TRBJ2-7; weak D call: TRBD1 (6 bases). CDR1 MNHEY and CDR2 SMNVEV come from the germline V gene (reference sequence). V was clipped by 5 bases and J by 3 bases, with 17 bases between them. CDR3 length: 15 residues. The CDR3, as DNA: TGTGCCAGCAGTCAATATCGGGACAAAGGCTACGAGCAGTACTTC. It translates to CASSQYRDKGYEQYF.

The genes are TRBV28 and TRBJ2-7; 9 bases match TRBD2. The CDR3 covers 21 residues. Germline V CDR1 and CDR2: MDHEN, SYDVKM. V was clipped by 4 bases and J by 2 bases; unmatched bases: 24. The CDR3 sequence: CASSSFTRGSGSGSGAYEQYF. CDR3 in DNA: TGTGCCAGCAGTTCCTTTACCAGGGGTAGTGGTAGCGGGAGCGGGGCCTACGAGCAGTACTTC.

This sequence joins TRBV2 and TRBJ2-7; no reliable D call. Germline CDR1 SNHLY, CDR2 FYNNEI. The V gene lost 11 bases and the J gene lost 6 bases, with 8 bases spanning the gap. This CDR3 has 9 amino acids. The CDR3 here is CAGGIEQYF. CDR3 nucleotide sequence: TGTGCCGGCGGAATCGAGCAGTACTTC. Full variable domain (remainder filled in from reference TRBV2 and TRBJ2-7): EPEVTQTPSHQVTQMGQEVILRCVPISNHLYFYWYRQILGQKVEFLVSFYNNEISEKSEIFDDQFSVERPDGSNFTLKIRSTKLEDSAMYFCAGGIEQYFGPGTRLTVT.

The chain combines TRBV2 with TRBJ1-2, with 9 bases fitting TRBD1. The CDR3 consists of 14 residues. CDR1 is SNHLY, CDR2 FYNNEI, per germline. The V and J ends lost 8 bases and 6 bases, in that order; junction bases with no gene match: 10. The DNA of the CDR3 is TGTGCCAGCGGCTTGGGACAGGGAACACATGGCTACACCTTC. Protein sequence: CASGLGQGTHGYTF.

Only a few counts were recorded for this clone. The chain joins TRBV18 to TRBJ2-7; 14 bases match TRBD2. V shed 4 bases and J 6 bases; nucleotides not matched to a gene: 2. Germline V gene sequence: CDR1 KGHSH, CDR2 LQKENI. This CDR3 contains 14 residues. CDR3: CASSRGTSGGEQYF. The CDR3 nucleotides are TGTGCCAGCTCACGTGGGACTAGCGGGGGCGAGCAGTACTTC.

This clone was seen a handful of times. The V gene is TRBV14, the J gene TRBJ2-3, with D perhaps matching TRBD1 or TRBD2 (6 bases each). Trimming left V 5 bases short and J 9 bases short, with 18 bases between. This CDR3 is 14 amino acids long. Per germline, CDR1 SGHDN and CDR2 FVKESK. The CDR3 here is CASSSFLGGLTQYF. CDR3 sequence (DNA): TGTGCCAGCAGCTCCTTTCTAGGGGGACTGACGCAGTATTTT.

This clone was observed a handful of times. V and J are TRBV5-4 and TRBJ2-7; the match to TRBD1 covers 8 bases. V was pared by 4 bases and J by 2 bases, with 11 bases of the junction left unmatched. This CDR3 spans 16 amino acids. Germline CDR1 SGHNT, CDR2 YYREEE (reference sequence). The CDR3 DNA is TGTGCCAGCAGCGTGGGCGGACAGGGAAGAGCCTACGAGCAGTACTTC. It is translated as CASSVGGQGRAYEQYF.

Points on this clone: Other DNA sequences in the sample encode the same CDR3. The chain has TRBV5-1 and TRBJ2-7; 8 bases align to TRBD1. V lost 0 bases, J lost 6 bases, and 5 bases stayed unmatched. This CDR3 is 14 amino acids long. Germline V gene lookup returns CDR1 SGHRS and CDR2 YFSETQ. The CDR3 region has the DNA TGCGCCAGCAGCTTGGCCGTAACAGGGGGCGAGCAGTACTTC. It encodes CASSLAVTGGEQYF.

The rearrangement uses TRBV7-9 and TRBJ1-5; 7 positions match TRBD1. This CDR3 contains 14 residues. V trimming: 2 bases; J trimming: 4 bases; junction bases outside the gene matches: 2. The germline CDR1 and CDR2 sequences are SEHNR and FQNEAQ (reference sequence). CDR3 bases: TGTGCCAGCAGCTTATCACAGGGGAATCAGCCCCAGCATTTT. This gives the protein CASSLSQGNQPQHF.

This chain uses TRBV10-3 with TRBJ1-1, with unresolved D. V was pared by 3 bases and J by 3 bases, with 2 bases between. CDR3 length: 11 amino acids. Germline V CDR1 and CDR2: ENHRY, SYGVKD. CDR3 sequence (DNA): TGTGCCATCAGTGAATACACTGAAGCTTTCTTT. Amino acids: CAISEYTEAFF.

This clone has just a few counts. This chain uses TRBV28 with TRBJ2-7, with unresolved D. In germline, CDR1 is MDHEN, CDR2 SYDVKM. V was trimmed by 7 bases and J by 1 base, leaving 11 bases between them. The CDR3 has 13 amino acids. The chain's CDR3 is CASNTGLSYEQYF. The CDR3 region has the DNA TGTGCCAGCAATACGGGCCTATCCTACGAGCAGTACTTC.

Here the CDR3 reads CASSLPGQSTDTQYF. CDR3 bases: TGTGCCAGCAGTTTGCCCGGACAGAGCACAGATACGCAGTATTTT. The chain employs TRBV27 and TRBJ2-3, with D maybe TRBD1 (6 bases). The CDR3 runs to 15 residues. V was clipped by 3 bases and J by 0 bases, with 10 bases between them. Germline V CDR1 and CDR2: MNHEY, SMNVEV (reference sequence).

In its sample, this clone was seen a few times. The chain combines TRBV6-1 with TRBJ2-3; 7 bases fit TRBD2. The junction had 14 bases not matched to a gene; V was cut back by 8 bases and J by 9 bases. Germline CDR1 MNHNS, CDR2 SASEGT. The CDR3 is 14 residues long. In DNA, the CDR3 is TGTGCCAGCCTTTTTGGGCTAGCGGCAAAAACGCAGTATTTT. It translates to CASLFGLAAKTQYF.